The 7 T cell receptor beta chains in this list originate from one sample, sequenced in a study of patients and donors after allogeneic stem cell transplantation. TCRdb called the RT-PCR reads again in MiXCR, with one record for every CDR3 protein. The table lists roughly 940,000 distinct CDR3 sequences, under 20% of them singletons. The sequenced sample was blood, either unsorted or a sorted T cell fraction (not recorded which). The source is a human donor who was either an allogeneic HSCT recipient or a stem cell or donor lymphocyte infusion donor (not recorded which). It is not recorded whose cells these are; they may come from a transplant donor.

The chain employs TRBV24-1 and TRBJ2-3; D is perhaps TRBD2 (6 bases). This CDR3 region has 16 residues. Deletions cut 3 bases from V and 0 bases from J, with 12 bases between. The germline gives CDR1 KGHDR, CDR2 SFDVKD. CDR3 DNA sequence: TGTGCCACCAGTGATGATCCGGGACTGAGCACAGATACGCAGTATTTT. Translation: CATSDDPGLSTDTQYF.

This clonotype was picked up many times. CDR3 nucleotides: TGCGCCAGCGCTCTTAACACTGAAGCTTTCTTT. Translated: CASALNTEAFF. V usage is TRBV5-1 and J usage is TRBJ1-1; D gene ambiguous. This CDR3 comprises 11 residues. Germline V CDR1 and CDR2: SGHRS, YFSETQ. The V gene lost 7 bases and the J gene lost 2 bases, with 6 bases spanning the gap.

This chain uses TRBV13 with TRBJ2-7, with 10 bases that match TRBD2. The CDR3 is made up of 14 amino acids. The V gene end was trimmed by 5 bases and the J gene end by 6 bases; junction bases not matched to a gene: 7. The germline gives CDR1 PRHDT, CDR2 FYEKMQ (reference sequence). The CDR3 region is CASSNSGRDAEQYF. The CDR3 coding sequence is TGTGCCAGCAGCAACAGCGGGAGGGACGCCGAGCAGTACTTC. The full variable domain, completed using reference TRBV13 and TRBJ2-7, is AAGVIQSPRHLIKEKRETATLKCYPIPRHDTVYWYQQGPGQDPQFLISFYEKMQSDKGSIPDRFSAQQFSDYHSELNMSSLELGDSALYFCASSNSGRDAEQYFGPGTRLTVT.

In its sample, this clonotype was seen a few times. V usage is TRBV12-3 or TRBV12-4 and J usage is TRBJ2-3; the match to TRBD1 covers 11 bases. V shed 1 base and J 5 bases; nucleotides not matched to a gene: 2. This CDR3 region has 15 residues. The CDR3 nucleotides are TGTGCCAGCAGTTTAGGGACAGGGGGCTTAGATACGCAGTATTTT. Translating it yields CASSLGTGGLDTQYF.

V gene TRBV2 combines with J gene TRBJ2-1, with no clear D. Germline V gene sequence: CDR1 SNHLY, CDR2 FYNNEI. This CDR3 has 12 amino acids. Trimming removed 7 bases from V and 0 bases from J, with 4 bases in between. The CDR3 is CASKYSYNEQFF. The CDR3 coding sequence is TGTGCCAGCAAGTACTCCTACAATGAGCAGTTCTTC.

This clonotype was counted many times. The chain couples TRBV12-3 or TRBV12-4 to TRBJ1-1, with D possibly TRBD1 on 5 matching bases. The V gene lost 5 bases and the J gene lost 11 bases, with 24 bases spanning the gap. The CDR3 is 15 amino acids. The CDR3 protein is CASSPGSGDRLRAFF. CDR3 in DNA: TGTGCCAGCAGTCCGGGATCTGGGGACCGCCTAAGGGCTTTCTTT.

The rearrangement uses TRBV11-2 and TRBJ2-5; D gene uncertain. Germline values: CDR1 SGHAT, CDR2 FQNNGV. V lost 2 bases and J 2 bases, leaving 12 bases between the germline ends. The CDR3 totals 15 residues. CDR3 bases: TGTGCCAGCAGCTTATTTGCTTGGGGACAAGAGACCCAGTACTTC. Its protein product is CASSLFAWGQETQYF.